These T cell receptor beta chains were read from a single sample in a study of tumor and adjacent non-tumor tissue in lung cancer. TCRdb fed the multiplex PCR reads into MiXCR, producing one record per CDR3 protein. The table lists 200,000 or so distinct CDR3 sequences, 71% of them singletons, with about 25% in the top ten. Specimen: lung tumor tissue. Receptors were obtained from a man aged 60 to 69 with non-small cell lung cancer. Each CDR3 is given with its conserved first and last residue. The order of the fields is CDR3 length, clone size, V gene, J gene, CDR3 protein. Clone size, where shown, is once, few, many, or a class for clones that have expanded.

length: 15
size: many
V: TRBV20-1
J: TRBJ2-2
CDR3: CSAGSGGGPGGELFF

length: 15
size: NA
V: TRBV11-3
J: TRBJ2-1
CDR3: CASSPLGTSVNEQFF

length: 12
size: NA
V: TRBV29-1
J: TRBJ2-5
CDR3: CSGGRTGETQYF

length: 17
size: NA
V: TRBV4-2
J: TRBJ2-3
CDR3: CASSQGLRGSNTDTQYF

length: 13
size: NA
V: TRBV5-6
J: TRBJ1-2
CDR3: CASSQSIVLGYTF

length: 16
size: NA
V: TRBV4-3
J: TRBJ2-3
CDR3: CVSSQDRAGTTDTQYF

length: 15
size: NA
V: TRBV6-2/TRBV6-3
J: TRBJ1-1
CDR3: CISTRRGVLNTEAFF

length: 15
size: few
V: TRBV11-3
J: TRBJ2-3
CDR3: CTNSFESLNTDTQYF

length: 14
size: NA
V: TRBV11-2
J: TRBJ2-5
CDR3: CAGIGGGYQETQYF

length: 16
size: NA
V: TRBV4-2
J: TRBJ1-2
CDR3: CASNQLGTGGNYGYTF

length: 16
size: few
V: TRBV7-8
J: TRBJ2-7
CDR3: CASSPNWGEITYEQYF

length: 14
size: NA
V: TRBV20-1
J: TRBJ1-2
CDR3: CSAEPGQGASGCTF

length: 12
size: NA
V: TRBV20-1
J: TRBJ2-3
CDR3: CSIFLRADTQYF

length: 16
size: once
V: TRBV11-2
J: TRBJ2-5
CDR3: CASSSTMGRPKEAHYF

length: 13
size: many
V: TRBV6-5
J: TRBJ2-3
CDR3: CASSSGYTDTQYF

length: 14
size: NA
V: TRBV29-1
J: TRBJ2-3
CDR3: CSVGGKTNIDTQYF

length: 15
size: NA
V: TRBV20-1
J: TRBJ1-3
CDR3: CSARDGQGARNTIYF

length: 12
size: NA
V: TRBV29-1
J: TRBJ2-3
CDR3: CGGLAGADTQYF

length: 12
size: once
V: TRBV28
J: TRBJ2-2
CDR3: CASSSQGQRLFF

length: 15
size: NA
V: TRBV28
J: TRBJ2-3
CDR3: CASSLRGGDTDTQYF

length: 15
size: few
V: TRBV20-1
J: TRBJ1-4
CDR3: CSARRPGGGEEKLFF

length: 17
size: medium-sized
V: TRBV11-2
J: TRBJ2-7
CDR3: CASSFQPGQVSSYEQYF

length: 13
size: NA
V: TRBV4-3
J: TRBJ2-7
CDR3: CAINQQGTYKQYF